This T cell receptor (beta chain) comes out of a study of cytotoxic CD8 clonotypes in ibrutinib-treated CLL. Generated by immunoSEQ multiplex PCR, the TCRdb table keeps only in-frame clones and is missing some. The sample has 150,000 or so clones; 60% to 85% are singletons. The CDR3 covers 14 residues. Per germline, CDR1 SGHTA and CDR2 FQGNSA. The J segment lost 5 bases and the V segment lost 1 base, leaving 5 bases of the junction unmatched. This receptor was obtained from a human donor with chronic lymphocytic leukemia. V is TRBV7-2 and J is TRBJ2-7, with 7 bases aligning to TRBD1. The material sequenced was PBMCs, taken after 12 months of ibrutinib treatment. CDR3 sequence reads: CASSLDPGGDEQYF. CDR3 sequence (DNA): TGTGCCAGCAGCTTAGACCCAGGGGGTGACGAGCAGTACTTC.